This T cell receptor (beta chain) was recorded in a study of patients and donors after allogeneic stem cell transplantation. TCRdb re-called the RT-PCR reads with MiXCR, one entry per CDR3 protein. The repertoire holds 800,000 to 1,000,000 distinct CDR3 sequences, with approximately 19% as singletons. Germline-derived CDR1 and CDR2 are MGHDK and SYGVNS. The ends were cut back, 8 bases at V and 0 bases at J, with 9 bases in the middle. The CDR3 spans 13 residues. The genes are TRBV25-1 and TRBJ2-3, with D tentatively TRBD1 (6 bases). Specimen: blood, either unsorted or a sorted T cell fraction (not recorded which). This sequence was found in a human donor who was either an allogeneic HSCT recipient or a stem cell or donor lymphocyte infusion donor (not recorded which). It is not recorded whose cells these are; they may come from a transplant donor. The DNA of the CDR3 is TGTGCCAGCCTAGGACAGAGCACAGATACGCAGTATTTT. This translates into CASLGQSTDTQYF.